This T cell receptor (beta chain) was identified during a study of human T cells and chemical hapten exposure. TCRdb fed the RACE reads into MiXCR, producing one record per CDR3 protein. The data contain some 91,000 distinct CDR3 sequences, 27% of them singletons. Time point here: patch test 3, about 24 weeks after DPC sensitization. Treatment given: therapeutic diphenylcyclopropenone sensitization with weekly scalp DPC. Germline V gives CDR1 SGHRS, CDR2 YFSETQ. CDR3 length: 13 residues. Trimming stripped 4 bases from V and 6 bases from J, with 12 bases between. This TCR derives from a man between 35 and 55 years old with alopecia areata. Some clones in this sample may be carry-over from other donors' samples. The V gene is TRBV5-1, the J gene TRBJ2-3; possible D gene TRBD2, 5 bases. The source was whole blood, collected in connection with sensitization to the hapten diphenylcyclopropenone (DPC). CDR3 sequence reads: CASSIGWRDTQYF. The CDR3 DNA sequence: TGCGCCAGCAGCATTGGTTGGAGGGATACGCAGTATTTT. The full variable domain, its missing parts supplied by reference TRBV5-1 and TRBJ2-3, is KAGVTQTPRYLIKTRGQQVTLSCSPISGHRSVSWYQQTPGQGLQFLFEYFSETQRNKGNFPGRFSGRQFSNSRSEMNVSTLELGDSALYLCASSIGWRDTQYFGPGTRLTVL.